Listed below are T cell receptor beta chains from one sample, sequenced in a study of T-cell reconstitution after alpha-beta-depleted transplantation in children. One entry per CDR3 protein, called by TCRdb with MiXCR from the PCR reads. The sample carries approximately 400,000 distinct CDR3 sequences, about 17% recorded once. The source material was PBMCs, mostly from graft donor cells, sampled 360 days after TCRalphabeta/CD19-depleted stem cell transplant. The source of these receptors is a boy younger than two who had a stem cell transplant for Wiskott-Aldrich syndrome, so the T cells may come from the graft donor. The CDR3 runs from the conserved cysteine through the conserved F or W. A D gene is named only where the DNA matches it firmly. Size tells how often a clone was seen (once, few, many) or the class of an expanded clone, and some rows leave it out.

D gene: NA
V gene: TRBV5-1
CDR3 length: 16
clone size: few
J gene: TRBJ2-1
CDR3 DNA: TGCGCCAGCAGCTTGGAACTGTTGAGCTCCTACAATGAGCAGTTCTTC
CDR3 protein: CASSLELLSSYNEQFF

D gene: NA
V gene: TRBV20-1
CDR3 length: 12
clone size: many
J gene: TRBJ2-7
CDR3 DNA: TGCAGTGGAACAGGTCCTAGAGACGAGCAGTACTTC
CDR3 protein: CSGTGPRDEQYF

D gene: TRBD1
V gene: TRBV7-9
CDR3 length: 15
clone size: few
J gene: TRBJ2-5
CDR3 DNA: TGTGCCAGCAGCTCCAGACAGGGGGCGGCGAGGACCCAGTACTTC
CDR3 protein: CASSSRQGAARTQYF

D gene: TRBD1
V gene: TRBV11-2
CDR3 length: 16
clone size: many
J gene: TRBJ2-7
CDR3 DNA: TGTGCCAGCAGCTTAGGATTAGGGGACAGGGCCTACGAGCAGTACTTC
CDR3 protein: CASSLGLGDRAYEQYF

D gene: NA
V gene: TRBV20-1
CDR3 length: 17
clone size: few
J gene: TRBJ2-2
CDR3 DNA: TGCAGTGCTAGAGATCGGCGACTAGGTTCCAACACCGGGGAGCTGTTTTTT
CDR3 protein: CSARDRRLGSNTGELFF

D gene: TRBD2
V gene: TRBV20-1
CDR3 length: 15
clone size: NA
J gene: TRBJ2-3
CDR3 DNA: TGCAGTGCTAGTCCCCTAGCGGGAGAGGGGTATACGCAGTATTTT
CDR3 protein: CSASPLAGEGYTQYF

D gene: TRBD1
V gene: TRBV10-3
CDR3 length: 16
clone size: NA
J gene: TRBJ2-2
CDR3 DNA: TGTGCCATCAGTGAACGACAGGGGGATGGCACCGGGGAGCTGTTTTTT
CDR3 protein: CAISERQGDGTGELFF

D gene: TRBD1
V gene: TRBV6-1
CDR3 length: 15
clone size: few
J gene: TRBJ2-2
CDR3 DNA: TGTGCCAGCAGTCGGGACAGTCCCAACACCGGGGAGCTGTTTTTT
CDR3 protein: CASSRDSPNTGELFF

D gene: NA
V gene: TRBV7-9
CDR3 length: 15
clone size: many
J gene: TRBJ2-4
CDR3 DNA: TGTGCCAGCAGCTCACCCGACAGTTCCAAAAACATTCAGTACTTC
CDR3 protein: CASSSPDSSKNIQYF

D gene: TRBD2
V gene: TRBV12-3/TRBV12-4
CDR3 length: 15
clone size: few
J gene: TRBJ2-7
CDR3 DNA: TGTGCCAGCGAGAGCGGGATGGGAAGCTCCTACGAGCAGTACTTC
CDR3 protein: CASESGMGSSYEQYF

D gene: NA
V gene: TRBV7-9
CDR3 length: 17
clone size: few
J gene: TRBJ2-5
CDR3 DNA: TGTGCCAGCAGCTTAGCGCGGCAGGACTGGGAGCAAGAGACCCAGTACTTC
CDR3 protein: CASSLARQDWEQETQYF

D gene: NA
V gene: TRBV3-1
CDR3 length: 17
clone size: NA
J gene: TRBJ2-7
CDR3 DNA: TGTGCCAGCAGCCCGACGTCCAAGACTCTCTCCTCCTACGAGCAGTACTTC
CDR3 protein: CASSPTSKTLSSYEQYF

D gene: NA
V gene: TRBV7-9
CDR3 length: 13
clone size: NA
J gene: TRBJ2-7
CDR3 DNA: TGTGCCAGCAGCCTACAGGTTCCCTACGAGCAGTACTTC
CDR3 protein: CASSLQVPYEQYF

D gene: NA
V gene: TRBV14
CDR3 length: 15
clone size: NA
J gene: TRBJ2-2
CDR3 DNA: TGTGCCAGCAGCCAAGTGGCGGGAAAAACCGGGGAGCTGTTTTTT
CDR3 protein: CASSQVAGKTGELFF

D gene: TRBD2
V gene: TRBV5-1
CDR3 length: 15
clone size: NA
J gene: TRBJ2-1
CDR3 DNA: TGCGCCAGCAGCTTTAGCGGGAGGTTAAACAATGAGCAGTTCTTC
CDR3 protein: CASSFSGRLNNEQFF

D gene: TRBD1
V gene: TRBV5-1
CDR3 length: 13
clone size: NA
J gene: TRBJ2-7
CDR3 DNA: TGCGCCAGCAGCCGGGACAGGGAGGGCGAGCAGTACTTC
CDR3 protein: CASSRDREGEQYF

D gene: NA
V gene: TRBV7-9
CDR3 length: 12
clone size: NA
J gene: TRBJ1-2
CDR3 DNA: TGTGCCAGCAGCCGGCCCTCCGGTGGCTACACCTTC
CDR3 protein: CASSRPSGGYTF

D gene: NA
V gene: TRBV3-1
CDR3 length: 15
clone size: few
J gene: TRBJ1-6
CDR3 DNA: TGTGCCAGCAGCCAGAAAGGCCGCAATAATTCACCCCTCCACTTT
CDR3 protein: CASSQKGRNNSPLHF

D gene: NA
V gene: TRBV5-5
CDR3 length: 12
clone size: NA
J gene: TRBJ2-7
CDR3 DNA: TGTGCCAGCAGCTTCCTGCGATTCGAGCAGTACTTC
CDR3 protein: CASSFLRFEQYF

D gene: NA
V gene: TRBV14
CDR3 length: 15
clone size: NA
J gene: TRBJ2-5
CDR3 DNA: TGTGCCAGCAGCCAAGATTACGGGTATATGGAGACCCAGTACTTC
CDR3 protein: CASSQDYGYMETQYF

D gene: TRBD2
V gene: TRBV11-1
CDR3 length: 19
clone size: many
J gene: TRBJ2-1
CDR3 DNA: TGTGCCAGCAGTCCCCCCGGGACTAGCGGAAGGAGCTCCTACAATGAGCAGTTCTTC
CDR3 protein: CASSPPGTSGRSSYNEQFF

D gene: NA
V gene: TRBV15
CDR3 length: 15
clone size: few
J gene: TRBJ2-5
CDR3 DNA: TGTGCCACCAGCAGAGACCCTTGGGATCAAGAGACCCAGTACTTC
CDR3 protein: CATSRDPWDQETQYF

D gene: NA
V gene: TRBV5-1
CDR3 length: 16
clone size: NA
J gene: TRBJ2-1
CDR3 DNA: TGCGCCAGCAGGAGGCTCGGGGAGAGCTCCTACAATGAGCAGTTCTTC
CDR3 protein: CASRRLGESSYNEQFF

D gene: NA
V gene: TRBV27
CDR3 length: 14
clone size: few
J gene: TRBJ1-4
CDR3 DNA: TGTGCCAGCTCCGGGGGGACAACTAATGAAAAACTGTTTTTT
CDR3 protein: CASSGGTTNEKLFF

D gene: NA
V gene: TRBV28
CDR3 length: 15
clone size: few
J gene: TRBJ2-3
CDR3 DNA: TGTGCCAGCACCCGAGGGGGGGGGTGGACAGATACGCAGTATTTT
CDR3 protein: CASTRGGGWTDTQYF

D gene: NA
V gene: TRBV16
CDR3 length: 14
clone size: NA
J gene: TRBJ1-1
CDR3 DNA: TGTGCCAGCAGCCAATCTCGGATGAACACTGAAGCTTTCTTT
CDR3 protein: CASSQSRMNTEAFF

D gene: TRBD1
V gene: TRBV5-1
CDR3 length: 21
clone size: once
J gene: TRBJ2-6
CDR3 DNA: TGCGCCAGCAGCTTGACCTCGGGACAGGGAAAACCTTTCTCTGGGGCCAACGTCCTGACTTTC
CDR3 protein: CASSLTSGQGKPFSGANVLTF

D gene: NA
V gene: TRBV4-1
CDR3 length: 14
clone size: NA
J gene: TRBJ2-2
CDR3 DNA: TGCGCCAGCAGCCAATCCCCTCTACCCGGGGAGCTGTTTTTT
CDR3 protein: CASSQSPLPGELFF

D gene: NA
V gene: TRBV5-1
CDR3 length: 14
clone size: few
J gene: TRBJ2-1
CDR3 DNA: TGCGCCAGCAGCTTAAAGACTACTGACAATGAGCAGTTCTTC
CDR3 protein: CASSLKTTDNEQFF

D gene: TRBD2
V gene: TRBV28
CDR3 length: 14
clone size: NA
J gene: TRBJ2-3
CDR3 DNA: TGTGCCAGCAGGGGGAGGGGAAGCACAGATACGCAGTATTTT
CDR3 protein: CASRGRGSTDTQYF

D gene: TRBD2
V gene: TRBV12-3/TRBV12-4
CDR3 length: 14
clone size: few
J gene: TRBJ2-7
CDR3 DNA: TGTGCCAGCAGGGGACTAGCGGGAGGAGCCGAGCAGTACTTC
CDR3 protein: CASRGLAGGAEQYF

D gene: TRBD2
V gene: TRBV12-3/TRBV12-4
CDR3 length: 16
clone size: few
J gene: TRBJ2-7
CDR3 DNA: TGTGCCAGCAGTCGACTAGCGGGAGCGGTCCAACGCGAGCAGTACTTC
CDR3 protein: CASSRLAGAVQREQYF

D gene: NA
V gene: TRBV29-1
CDR3 length: 13
clone size: NA
J gene: TRBJ2-7
CDR3 DNA: NA
CDR3 protein: CSVVGQGAYELYF

D gene: NA
V gene: TRBV12-3/TRBV12-4
CDR3 length: 14
clone size: NA
J gene: TRBJ2-7
CDR3 DNA: TGTGCCAGCAGTTTGGGCCGGGCCTACTACGAGCAGTACTTC
CDR3 protein: CASSLGRAYYEQYF

D gene: TRBD1
V gene: TRBV12-3/TRBV12-4
CDR3 length: 14
clone size: few
J gene: TRBJ1-1
CDR3 DNA: TGTGCCAGCAGCCCAACAGGGGGCCACACTGAAGCTTTCTTT
CDR3 protein: CASSPTGGHTEAFF

D gene: NA
V gene: TRBV6-2/TRBV6-3
CDR3 length: 13
clone size: NA
J gene: TRBJ1-2
CDR3 DNA: TGTGCCAGCAGTCGGGCCACAAACTATGGCTACACCTTC
CDR3 protein: CASSRATNYGYTF

D gene: NA
V gene: TRBV9
CDR3 length: 15
clone size: many
J gene: TRBJ2-5
CDR3 DNA: TGTGCCAGCAGCGTAGGGCCACGGAAGGAGGAGACCCAGTACTTC
CDR3 protein: CASSVGPRKEETQYF

D gene: NA
V gene: TRBV5-1
CDR3 length: 15
clone size: NA
J gene: TRBJ2-7
CDR3 DNA: TGCGCCAGCTCCCTTTTGGGGAGGAGCTCCTACGAGCAGTACTTC
CDR3 protein: CASSLLGRSSYEQYF

D gene: NA
V gene: TRBV25-1
CDR3 length: 13
clone size: few
J gene: TRBJ2-3
CDR3 DNA: TGTGCCAGCGGGCGGGGCGGCACAGATACGCAGTATTTT
CDR3 protein: CASGRGGTDTQYF

D gene: NA
V gene: TRBV5-1
CDR3 length: 14
clone size: many
J gene: TRBJ2-1
CDR3 DNA: TGCGCCAGCAGCTTGGGACCTGACTACAATGAGCAGTTCTTC
CDR3 protein: CASSLGPDYNEQFF

D gene: NA
V gene: TRBV19
CDR3 length: 13
clone size: few
J gene: TRBJ1-1
CDR3 DNA: TGTGCCAGTAGTTACCAGGGGAACACTGAAGCTTTCTTT
CDR3 protein: CASSYQGNTEAFF